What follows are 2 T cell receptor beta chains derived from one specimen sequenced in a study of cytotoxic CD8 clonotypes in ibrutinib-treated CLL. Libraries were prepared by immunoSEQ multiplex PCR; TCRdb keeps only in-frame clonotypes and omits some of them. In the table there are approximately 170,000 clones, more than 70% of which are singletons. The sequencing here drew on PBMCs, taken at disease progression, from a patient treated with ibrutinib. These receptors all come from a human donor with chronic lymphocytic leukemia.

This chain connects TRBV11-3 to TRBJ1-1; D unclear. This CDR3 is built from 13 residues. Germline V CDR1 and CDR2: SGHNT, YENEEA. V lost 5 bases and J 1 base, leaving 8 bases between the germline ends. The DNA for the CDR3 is TGTGCCAGCAGCACAACACCGAACACTGAAGCTTTCTTT. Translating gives CASSTTPNTEAFF.

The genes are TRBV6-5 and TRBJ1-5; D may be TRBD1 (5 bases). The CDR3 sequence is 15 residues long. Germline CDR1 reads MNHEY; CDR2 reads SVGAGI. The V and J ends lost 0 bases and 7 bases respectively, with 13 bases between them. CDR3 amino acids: CASSYSRGGGQPQHF. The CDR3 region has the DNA TGTGCCAGCAGTTACTCGAGGGGAGGTGGGCAGCCCCAGCATTTT.